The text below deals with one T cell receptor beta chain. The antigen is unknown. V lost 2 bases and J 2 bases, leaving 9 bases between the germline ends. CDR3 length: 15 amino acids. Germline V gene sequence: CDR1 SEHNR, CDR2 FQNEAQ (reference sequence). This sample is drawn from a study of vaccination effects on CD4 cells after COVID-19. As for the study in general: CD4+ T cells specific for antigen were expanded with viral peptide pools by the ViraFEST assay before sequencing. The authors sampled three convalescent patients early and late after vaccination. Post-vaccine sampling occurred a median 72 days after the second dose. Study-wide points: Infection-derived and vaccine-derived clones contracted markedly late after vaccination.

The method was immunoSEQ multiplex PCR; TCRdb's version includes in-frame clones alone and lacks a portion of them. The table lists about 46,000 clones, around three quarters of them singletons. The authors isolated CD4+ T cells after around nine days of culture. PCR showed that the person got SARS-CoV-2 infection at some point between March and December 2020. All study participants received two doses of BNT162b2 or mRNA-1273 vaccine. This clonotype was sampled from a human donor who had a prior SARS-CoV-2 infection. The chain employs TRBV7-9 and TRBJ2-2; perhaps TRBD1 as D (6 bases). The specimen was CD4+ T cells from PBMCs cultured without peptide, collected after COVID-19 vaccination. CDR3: CASSLRGQNTGELFF. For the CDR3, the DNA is TGTGCCAGCAGCTTACGGGGACAAAACACCGGGGAGCTGTTTTTT.